This T cell receptor beta chain was documented in a study of shared clonotypes between healthy human individuals (dated by TCRdb to the early 2020s). With respect to the entire study: A few men and a couple of women, aged 18 to 49 years, made up the cohort. To estimate repertoire size and how much clonotype sharing occurs between individuals, the study deeply sequenced the blood TCR repertoires of 4 to 6 healthy adults. Per donor, three plates each were used for CD4 naive and CD4 memory, two for CD8 naive, and one for CD8 memory. Between about 0.8 and 9 billion PBMCs per donor were obtained by leukapheresis. Libraries were prepared and TCR repertoires were sequenced by different laboratories using diverse techniques, in order to increase sequencing depth and limit assay-specific biases. General findings and caveats noted by the study authors: Across a handful of donors, about 5% of naive CD4, roughly 3.5% of naive CD8, roughly 2.2% of memory CD4, and under 0.45% of memory CD8 clonotypes were shared. Sampling was restricted to blood, and TCR repertoires in tissues likely differ from the TCR repertoires found in blood. The small number of donors limited the genetic and exposure-history diversity represented. Estimated clonotype richness was generally larger for naive than for memory subsets. Incomplete sequencing was indicated by rarefaction of sorted-subset datasets, despite the large sequencing depth. Pairwise subsampling led to the expectation that sequencing depth would affect the degree of clonotype sharing among donors. Compared with non-shared clonotypes, clonotypes shared by all four sorted-subset donors had higher generation probabilities.

Cut back by 2 bases and 4 bases, the V and J ends lie 12 bases apart. From the germline V gene, CDR1 is SGHVS and CDR2 is FQNEAQ. There are 14 amino acids in the CDR3, from cysteine to phenylalanine inclusive. Solely the CDR3 DNA is kept, with 42 bases framed from the first base. As regards this clone: What antigen it recognizes has not been identified. Qualities for individual bases were not recorded, and no much larger clone is one base off.

The donors were healthy, HIV-negative adults with no recently reported acute infections or vaccinations. Every donor was a Caucasian adult living in Nashville, Tennessee, USA. CD4+ T cells were enriched by magnetic negative selection, after which naive cells were positively selected on CD45RA and the negative fraction was taken as the memory subset. After blood collection by leukapheresis, PBMCs were isolated using Ficoll-Histopaque density gradient centrifugation and then cryopreserved in the vapor phase of liquid nitrogen. Purity and quantity of every magnetically sorted T cell population were checked by analytical flow cytometry. Each sorted fraction had its genomic DNA isolated and then quantified by UV absorbance on a Nanodrop 2000c. Using the deep immunoSEQ assay, TCR CDR3 regions were amplified from genomic DNA by multiplex PCR. Extracted genomic DNA from each cell subset was spread evenly across all wells of several immunoSEQ 96-well plates, with each plate serving as a replicate. Each replicate PCR for sorted subsets received 150 to 250 ng genomic DNA, equal to about 30,000 T cell genomes. Purified libraries were measured with a Qubit 3.0 fluorometer, size-checked on a Bioanalyzer 2100, and measured again with the KAPA Library Quantification kit. Every immunoSEQ 96-well plate was sequenced on a dedicated single-read 150-cycle Illumina NextSeq 550 flow cell. The study's own analysis went as follows. Because the immunoSEQ output included only junctional sequences and no quality scores, the filtering could not be the same as the filtering used for full-length reads. Sequences were annotated with PyIR, a Python wrapper for IgBLAST v1.9, using IMGT germline references to assign V/J genes and CDR3. Any read was removed if the V/J assignment was weak (E-value above 1e-6), the CDR3 was missing, or the read contained stop codons, out-of-frame junctions, or ambiguous translated residues. A V3J clonotype was defined by an identical inferred V gene, J gene, and CDR3 amino acid sequence. To compute the percentage overlap between repertoires, the number of shared unique clonotypes was divided by the size of the smaller repertoire. RTK rarefaction, the Chao1 estimator, and Recon v2.1 estimates of unobserved clonotypes were used to assess repertoire richness. Generation probabilities for all TCRbeta clonotypes obtained by the gDNA method from four donors were computed using OLGA. Entries here come from immuneACCESS through TCRdb and include only in-frame sequences with V and J called. Some clones fail to appear in such tables; in the studies checked, an unresolved V gene covers under half of the shortfall, and the cause of the remainder is unknown. The V and J calls and clone size were taken over from that table, and D and trimming were inferred from the DNA. This sample lists over a million clones; 65% to 75% were detected once. The top ten clonotypes cover roughly 1.5% of the sample.

The sequencing input was memory CD4+ T cells sorted from blood. What this sample's cell subset or site label stands for: CD45RA-negative fraction. This receptor was identified in a man aged 18 to 30 in good health. This sequence uses TRBV7-8 and TRBJ2-7; a weak D assignment points to TRBD2 (6 bases agree). This receptor carries the CDR3 CASSLSKGGYEQYF. The DNA reads TGTGCCAGCAGCTTATCCAAAGGAGGGTACGAGCAGTACTTC.